This is a list of T cell receptor beta chains from one sample in a study of tissue T cells after allogeneic stem cell transplantation. Libraries were prepared by immunoSEQ multiplex PCR; TCRdb keeps only in-frame clonotypes and omits some of them. The sample consists of just over 9,500 clones, around 62% of them appearing once. The sequencing used tissue from the ileum, collected at autopsy. These receptor sequences come from a woman aged 18 to 49 with breast cancer. Both conserved end residues are part of each CDR3. The D gene is left open where the match is weak. Only some rows state a clone size, as once, few, many or a class for expanded clones.

d_call: .; j_call: TRBJ1-1; clone_size: .; v_call: TRBV2; cdr3_nt: TGTGCCAGCAGTGAATGGGGCTTAGGCATGAACACTGAAGCTTTCTTT; cdr3_aa: CASSEWGLGMNTEAFF
d_call: .; j_call: TRBJ2-7; clone_size: .; v_call: TRBV7-9; cdr3_nt: TGTGCCAGCAGCTCAGACAGCACCTACGAGCAGTACTTC; cdr3_aa: CASSSDSTYEQYF
d_call: TRBD2; j_call: TRBJ2-1; clone_size: .; v_call: TRBV29-1; cdr3_nt: TGCAGCGGGACTAGCGGTTACAATGAGCAGTTCTTC; cdr3_aa: CSGTSGYNEQFF
d_call: TRBD2; j_call: TRBJ2-5; clone_size: .; v_call: TRBV4-2; cdr3_nt: TGTGCCAGCAGCCAAGGGACTAGCTTAGAGACCCAGTACTTC; cdr3_aa: CASSQGTSLETQYF
d_call: .; j_call: TRBJ2-1; clone_size: medium-sized; v_call: TRBV19; cdr3_nt: TGTGCCAGTAGTATATCCCCACACAATGAGCAGTTCTTC; cdr3_aa: CASSISPHNEQFF
d_call: TRBD1; j_call: TRBJ1-2; clone_size: .; v_call: TRBV25-1; cdr3_nt: TGTGCCAGCAGTGACGGGGCGGGACAGGCTATTGACTATGGCTACACCTTC; cdr3_aa: CASSDGAGQAIDYGYTF
d_call: .; j_call: TRBJ2-1; clone_size: .; v_call: TRBV14; cdr3_nt: TGTGCCAGCAGCCTGCTCACCCTGGGCAATGAGCAGTTCTTC; cdr3_aa: CASSLLTLGNEQFF
d_call: .; j_call: TRBJ2-2; clone_size: .; v_call: TRBV2; cdr3_nt: TGTGCCAGCAGTGGGGAGAGGACCGGGGAGCTGTTTTTT; cdr3_aa: CASSGERTGELFF
d_call: .; j_call: TRBJ2-6; clone_size: .; v_call: TRBV29-1; cdr3_nt: TGCAGCGTTAGGACACGGGGAACGGCTGGGGCCAACGTCCTGACTTTC; cdr3_aa: CSVRTRGTAGANVLTF
d_call: .; j_call: TRBJ2-2; clone_size: .; v_call: TRBV9; cdr3_nt: TGTGCCAGCAGCGTAGGAGTCCAAGTAATTAACACCGGGGAGCTGTTTTTT; cdr3_aa: CASSVGVQVINTGELFF
d_call: .; j_call: TRBJ2-5; clone_size: .; v_call: TRBV6-5; cdr3_nt: TGTGCCAGCAGTTACTCGATGGGGGCCATTCAAGAGACCCAGTACTTC; cdr3_aa: CASSYSMGAIQETQYF
d_call: TRBD2; j_call: TRBJ2-1; clone_size: .; v_call: TRBV5-4; cdr3_nt: TGTGCCAGCAGTTTCACCGTGGGACTAGCGGGGAGAAACAATGAGCAGTTCTTC; cdr3_aa: CASSFTVGLAGRNNEQFF
d_call: .; j_call: TRBJ2-1; clone_size: .; v_call: TRBV13; cdr3_nt: TGTGCCAGCAGCTTAATAATTGCCTCCTACAATGAGCAGTTCTTC; cdr3_aa: CASSLIIASYNEQFF
d_call: .; j_call: TRBJ2-5; clone_size: .; v_call: TRBV2; cdr3_nt: TGTGCCAGCACCGGGAGCATAGGGACCCAGTACTTC; cdr3_aa: CASTGSIGTQYF
d_call: TRBD1; j_call: TRBJ2-3; clone_size: few; v_call: TRBV7-9; cdr3_nt: TGTGCCAGCAGCCTAGGGACAGGAGTCACAGATACGCAGTATTTT; cdr3_aa: CASSLGTGVTDTQYF
d_call: TRBD2; j_call: TRBJ2-3; clone_size: .; v_call: TRBV11-3; cdr3_nt: TGTGCCAGCAGCTTAGGAAGACTAGCCAAACCCACAGATACGCAGTATTTT; cdr3_aa: CASSLGRLAKPTDTQYF
d_call: .; j_call: TRBJ2-7; clone_size: .; v_call: TRBV6-2/TRBV6-3; cdr3_nt: TGTGCCAGCAGTTACGTTTCGGGTTACGAGCAGTACTTC; cdr3_aa: CASSYVSGYEQYF
d_call: TRBD2; j_call: TRBJ2-1; clone_size: .; v_call: TRBV24-1; cdr3_nt: TGTGCCACCGCGAGCGGGGGGGGTTACAATGAGCAGTTCTTC; cdr3_aa: CATASGGGYNEQFF
d_call: .; j_call: TRBJ2-1; clone_size: .; v_call: TRBV5-4; cdr3_nt: TGTGCCAGCAGCTTGGGTAGCAGGTACGAGCAGTTCTTC; cdr3_aa: CASSLGSRYEQFF
d_call: .; j_call: TRBJ2-1; clone_size: .; v_call: TRBV7-3; cdr3_nt: TGTGCCAGCAGCTTAGCACTGGACCACAATGAGCAGTTCTTC; cdr3_aa: CASSLALDHNEQFF
d_call: .; j_call: TRBJ1-4; clone_size: .; v_call: TRBV6-1; cdr3_nt: TGTGCCAGCAGTGAAGCGTTTACGTACGATAATGAAAAACTGTTTTTT; cdr3_aa: CASSEAFTYDNEKLFF
d_call: .; j_call: TRBJ2-3; clone_size: .; v_call: TRBV27; cdr3_nt: TGTGCCAGCAGTTTGTCGGGCACAGATACGCAGTATTTT; cdr3_aa: CASSLSGTDTQYF
d_call: .; j_call: TRBJ2-7; clone_size: .; v_call: TRBV12-5; cdr3_nt: TGTGCTAGTGGTTTGGACAGAGGCTACGAGCAGTACTTC; cdr3_aa: CASGLDRGYEQYF
d_call: .; j_call: TRBJ2-1; clone_size: .; v_call: TRBV6-5; cdr3_nt: TGTGCCAGCAGTTCGCGGACGTCCCTTTACAATGAGCAGTTCTTC; cdr3_aa: CASSSRTSLYNEQFF
d_call: TRBD1; j_call: TRBJ1-3; clone_size: .; v_call: TRBV5-1; cdr3_nt: TGCGCCAGGAGCAGGGGGCGAAACTCTGGAAACACCATATATTTT; cdr3_aa: CARSRGRNSGNTIYF
d_call: TRBD2; j_call: TRBJ2-3; clone_size: .; v_call: TRBV5-1; cdr3_nt: TGCGCCAGCAGCTATAGCGGGGCGAACACAGATACGCAGTATTTT; cdr3_aa: CASSYSGANTDTQYF
d_call: .; j_call: TRBJ1-4; clone_size: .; v_call: TRBV7-8; cdr3_nt: TGTGCCAGCAGCCGAAGGGCACGGGGGACTAATGAAAAACTGTTTTTT; cdr3_aa: CASSRRARGTNEKLFF
d_call: TRBD2; j_call: TRBJ2-1; clone_size: few; v_call: TRBV11-1; cdr3_nt: TGTGCCAGCAGCCCTAGCGGGAGGAAATCCTACAATGAGCAGTTCTTC; cdr3_aa: CASSPSGRKSYNEQFF
d_call: .; j_call: TRBJ2-2; clone_size: .; v_call: TRBV6-5; cdr3_nt: TGTGCCAGCAGTTTGGGTTACGGGAGAGGCACCGGGGAGCTGTTTTTT; cdr3_aa: CASSLGYGRGTGELFF
d_call: TRBD2; j_call: TRBJ2-3; clone_size: .; v_call: TRBV5-1; cdr3_nt: TGCGCCAGCAGCTGGGTCTTCGAGCGGGGGGCCCCAGATACGCAGTATTTT; cdr3_aa: CASSWVFERGAPDTQYF
d_call: .; j_call: TRBJ2-2; clone_size: .; v_call: TRBV7-2; cdr3_nt: .; cdr3_aa: CASSLAFGAGELFF
d_call: .; j_call: TRBJ1-4; clone_size: .; v_call: TRBV6-5; cdr3_nt: TGTGCCAGCAGTTATAAGGGAGGCAGGAATGAAAAACTGTTTTTT; cdr3_aa: CASSYKGGRNEKLFF
d_call: TRBD1; j_call: TRBJ1-3; clone_size: .; v_call: TRBV5-4; cdr3_nt: TGTGCCAGCAGCCCTACTCTCTTAGGGGGCGGAGGGAACACCATATATTTT; cdr3_aa: CASSPTLLGGGGNTIYF
d_call: .; j_call: TRBJ2-1; clone_size: .; v_call: TRBV6-5; cdr3_nt: TGTGCCAGCAGGAGATCAGGGGACGGGTATGAGCAGTTCTTC; cdr3_aa: CASRRSGDGYEQFF
d_call: TRBD2; j_call: TRBJ2-1; clone_size: .; v_call: TRBV7-2; cdr3_nt: TGTGCCACCGGGACTAGCGGACCCAATGAGCAGTTCTTC; cdr3_aa: CATGTSGPNEQFF
d_call: .; j_call: TRBJ2-2; clone_size: once; v_call: TRBV5-1; cdr3_nt: TGCGCCAGCAGCCGTTTCGGACCCGGGGAGCTGTTTTTT; cdr3_aa: CASSRFGPGELFF
d_call: TRBD1; j_call: TRBJ1-1; clone_size: .; v_call: TRBV3-1/TRBV3-2; cdr3_nt: TGTGCCAGCAGCACGAGACAGGGGGTGAACACTGAAGCTTTCTTT; cdr3_aa: CASSTRQGVNTEAFF
d_call: .; j_call: TRBJ1-5; clone_size: .; v_call: TRBV5-1; cdr3_nt: TGCGCCAGCAGCTTGGGGCCGGGTCTGGGTCAGCCCCAGCATTTT; cdr3_aa: CASSLGPGLGQPQHF
d_call: .; j_call: TRBJ2-2; clone_size: .; v_call: TRBV5-1; cdr3_nt: TGCGCCAGCAGCCCCCGGCTCCGGCCCGGGGAGCTGTTTTTT; cdr3_aa: CASSPRLRPGELFF
d_call: .; j_call: TRBJ2-2; clone_size: .; v_call: TRBV30; cdr3_nt: TGTGCCTGGAGTGTACTCGCAGGGAGGGGGGAGCTGTTTTTT; cdr3_aa: CAWSVLAGRGELFF
d_call: .; j_call: TRBJ1-4; clone_size: medium-sized; v_call: TRBV25-1; cdr3_nt: TGTGCCAGCAGTGGAGGGGGGGGGAATGAAAAACTGTTTTTT; cdr3_aa: CASSGGGGNEKLFF
d_call: .; j_call: TRBJ2-6; clone_size: .; v_call: TRBV7-2; cdr3_nt: TGTGCCAGCAGCTTCAGACAAGGGGGGCCACAGTCTTTC; cdr3_aa: CASSFRQGGPQSF
d_call: .; j_call: TRBJ1-2; clone_size: large; v_call: TRBV10-3; cdr3_nt: TGTGCCACCATTCCCGGGACGCAGAACTATGGCTACACCTTC; cdr3_aa: CATIPGTQNYGYTF
d_call: .; j_call: TRBJ2-1; clone_size: once; v_call: TRBV7-3; cdr3_nt: TGTGCCAGCAGCCTAGGGAGAGCCAATGAGCAGTTCTTC; cdr3_aa: CASSLGRANEQFF
d_call: TRBD1; j_call: TRBJ1-5; clone_size: .; v_call: TRBV10-3; cdr3_nt: TGTGCCATCAGCACGGGACAGGGGTTGGGGCAGCCCCAGCATTTT; cdr3_aa: CAISTGQGLGQPQHF
d_call: TRBD2; j_call: TRBJ2-7; clone_size: few; v_call: TRBV28; cdr3_nt: TGTGCCAGCAGTATGGGAGGGTACGAGCAGTACTTC; cdr3_aa: CASSMGGYEQYF
d_call: TRBD1; j_call: TRBJ1-1; clone_size: .; v_call: TRBV27; cdr3_nt: TGTGCCAGCAGCTTAGCGGACAGGGAGGGCCAGTGGGTTGTCACTGAAGCTTTCTTT; cdr3_aa: CASSLADREGQWVVTEAFF
d_call: .; j_call: TRBJ2-7; clone_size: .; v_call: TRBV6-1; cdr3_nt: TGTGCCAGCAGTGAGAGGCAGGGCCTCTCCTACGAACAGTACTTC; cdr3_aa: CASSERQGLSYEQYF
d_call: .; j_call: TRBJ2-1; clone_size: .; v_call: TRBV11-3; cdr3_nt: TGTGCCAGCAGCTTAGATCCGGGACGGGTAGAGCAGTTCTTC; cdr3_aa: CASSLDPGRVEQFF
d_call: .; j_call: TRBJ1-4; clone_size: .; v_call: TRBV4-3; cdr3_nt: TGCGCCAGCAGCCAAGAAGGGAGGTTGGGGGAAAAACTGTTTTTT; cdr3_aa: CASSQEGRLGEKLFF
d_call: TRBD2; j_call: TRBJ2-5; clone_size: .; v_call: TRBV20-1; cdr3_nt: TGCAGTGCTTACGGACTAGCGAATTCGTACTTC; cdr3_aa: CSAYGLANSYF
d_call: TRBD2; j_call: TRBJ2-3; clone_size: .; v_call: TRBV5-4; cdr3_nt: TGTGCCAGCAGCTTTCAGCGGGAAGATACGCAGTATTTT; cdr3_aa: CASSFQREDTQYF
d_call: .; j_call: TRBJ2-1; clone_size: .; v_call: TRBV5-6; cdr3_nt: TGTGCCAGCAGAATGGCAGGGATAAATGAGCAGTTCTTC; cdr3_aa: CASRMAGINEQFF